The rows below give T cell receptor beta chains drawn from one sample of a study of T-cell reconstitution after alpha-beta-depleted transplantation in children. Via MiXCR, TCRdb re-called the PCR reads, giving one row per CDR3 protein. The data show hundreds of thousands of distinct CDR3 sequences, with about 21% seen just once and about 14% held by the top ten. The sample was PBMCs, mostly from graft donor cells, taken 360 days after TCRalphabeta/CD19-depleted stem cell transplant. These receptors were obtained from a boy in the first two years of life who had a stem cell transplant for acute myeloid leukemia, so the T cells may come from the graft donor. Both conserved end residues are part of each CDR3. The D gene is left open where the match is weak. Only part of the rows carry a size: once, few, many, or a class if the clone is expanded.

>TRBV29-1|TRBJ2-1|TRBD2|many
CSVVDVGQGTNNEQFF
TGCAGCGTTGTTGATGTAGGACAAGGGACTAACAATGAGCAGTTCTTC
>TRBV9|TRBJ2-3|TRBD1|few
CASSAGQGALITDTQYF
TGTGCCAGCAGCGCGGGACAGGGGGCTTTGATTACAGATACGCAGTATTTT
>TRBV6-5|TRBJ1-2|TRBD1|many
CASSYIGTAYGYTF
TGTGCCAGCAGTTACATAGGGACAGCATATGGCTACACCTTC
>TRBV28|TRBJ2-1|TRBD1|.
CANSQGQPSNNEQFF
TGTGCCAACTCACAGGGACAGCCATCGAACAATGAGCAGTTCTTC
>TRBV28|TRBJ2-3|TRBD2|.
CASSPRLAGDTQYF
TGTGCCAGCAGTCCACGTCTAGCGGGAGATACGCAGTATTTT
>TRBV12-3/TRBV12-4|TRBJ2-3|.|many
CASSLLEDTQYF
TGTGCCAGCAGTCTATTGGAAGATACGCAGTATTTT
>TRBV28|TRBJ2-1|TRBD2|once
CASSLSTSGGKNEQFF
TGTGCCAGCAGTTTATCGACTAGCGGGGGGAAGAATGAGCAGTTCTTC
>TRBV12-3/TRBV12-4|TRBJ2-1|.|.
CASSLLAGSLYNEQFF
TGTGCCAGCAGTTTATTGGCGGGGAGCCTCTACAATGAGCAGTTCTTC
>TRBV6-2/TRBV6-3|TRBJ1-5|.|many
CASSYSLDKSNQPQHF
TGTGCCAGCAGTTACTCGTTGGACAAGTCGAATCAGCCCCAGCATTTT
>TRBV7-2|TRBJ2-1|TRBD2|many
CASSSRLAGSHEQFF
TGTGCCAGCAGCTCCAGACTAGCGGGATCCCATGAGCAGTTCTTC
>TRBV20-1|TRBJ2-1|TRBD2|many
CSARDLGVAGGSSYNEQFF
TGCAGTGCTAGAGATCTCGGAGTAGCGGGGGGGAGCTCCTACAATGAGCAGTTCTTC
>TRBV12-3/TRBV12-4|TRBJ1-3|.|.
CASSSLRYGNTIYF
TGTGCCAGCAGTTCCCTACGGTACGGAAACACCATATATTTT
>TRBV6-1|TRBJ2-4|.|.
CASSPTGPLAKNIQYF
TGTGCCAGCAGCCCGACAGGCCCGCTAGCCAAAAACATTCAGTACTTC
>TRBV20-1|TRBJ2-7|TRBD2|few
CSASGAGPLYEQYF
TGCAGTGCTAGTGGAGCGGGACCTCTCTACGAGCAGTACTTC
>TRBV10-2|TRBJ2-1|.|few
CASSEYARRYNEQFF
TGCGCCAGCAGTGAGTACGCTAGAAGATACAATGAGCAGTTCTTC
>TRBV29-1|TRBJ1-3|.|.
CSVRGYLSGNTIYF
TGCAGCGTTCGCGGTTATCTCTCTGGAAACACCATATATTTT
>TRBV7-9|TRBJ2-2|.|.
CASRTGQITGELFF
TGTGCCAGCAGGACCGGACAGATCACCGGGGAGCTGTTTTTT
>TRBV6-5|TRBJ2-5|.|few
CASSYGGVGETQYF
TGTGCCAGCAGTTACGGAGGGGTTGGAGAGACCCAGTACTTC
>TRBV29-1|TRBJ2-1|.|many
CSVSEQFF
TGCAGCGTCTCTGAGCAGTTCTTC
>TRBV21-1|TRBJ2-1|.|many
CASSKVAVLRYNEQFF
TGTGCCAGCAGCAAAGTCGCCGTCTTGAGGTACAATGAGCAGTTCTTC
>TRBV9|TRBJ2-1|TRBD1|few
CASSVDRGNHEQFF
TGTGCCAGCAGCGTAGACAGGGGTAATCATGAGCAGTTCTTC
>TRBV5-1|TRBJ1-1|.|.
CASSSDVGTEAFF
TGCGCCAGCAGCTCCGACGTCGGCACTGAAGCTTTCTTT
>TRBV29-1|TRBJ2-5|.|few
CSVEAGQGETQYF
TGCAGCGTTGAAGCGGGGCAGGGAGAGACCCAGTACTTC
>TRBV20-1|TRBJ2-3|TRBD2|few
CSAQLAGARDTQYF
TGCAGTGCGCAACTAGCGGGGGCGAGAGATACGCAGTATTTT
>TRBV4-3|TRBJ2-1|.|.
CASSQGGLVIDEQFF
TGCGCCAGCAGCCAAGGGGGATTGGTAATTGATGAGCAGTTCTTC
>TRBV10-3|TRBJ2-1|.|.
CAISESGTREFF
TGTGCCATCAGTGAGTCCGGGACAAGAGAGTTCTTC
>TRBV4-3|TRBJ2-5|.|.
CASSQDSQGWGETQYF
TGCGCCAGCAGCCAAGATTCGCAGGGCTGGGGAGAGACCCAGTACTTC
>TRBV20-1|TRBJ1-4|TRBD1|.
CSAPDRDRDEKLFF
TGCAGTGCTCCAGACCGGGACAGGGACGAAAAACTGTTTTTT
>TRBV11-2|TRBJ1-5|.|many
CASSWSGRQPQHF
TGTGCCAGCAGCTGGAGTGGTCGACAGCCCCAGCATTTT
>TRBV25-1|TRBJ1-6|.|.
CASSGGGKSPLHF
TGTGCCAGCAGTGGAGGCGGGAAATCACCCCTCCACTTT
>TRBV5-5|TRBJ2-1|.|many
CASSLASFKLDEQFF
TGTGCCAGCAGCTTGGCAAGCTTTAAGCTGGATGAGCAGTTCTTC
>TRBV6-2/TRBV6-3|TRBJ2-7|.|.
CASTAYQNSYEQYF
TGTGCCAGCACCGCTTACCAAAACTCCTACGAGCAGTACTTC
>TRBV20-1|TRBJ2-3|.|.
CSASKAERTDTQYF
TGCAGTGCCTCGAAAGCGGAGCGCACAGATACGCAGTATTTT
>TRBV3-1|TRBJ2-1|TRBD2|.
CATSQDVPSGALSSYNEQFF
TGTGCCACCTCCCAAGACGTACCTAGCGGGGCCCTCAGCTCCTACAATGAGCAGTTCTTC
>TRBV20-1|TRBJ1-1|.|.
CSALREYTEAFF
TGCAGTGCCCTCAGGGAGTACACTGAAGCTTTCTTT
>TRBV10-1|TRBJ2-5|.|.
CASSESADSQETQYF
TGCGCCAGCAGTGAGTCCGCCGACTCCCAAGAGACCCAGTACTTC
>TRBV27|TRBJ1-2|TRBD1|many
CASGDREVGLYGYTF
TGTGCCAGCGGAGACAGGGAAGTAGGGCTATATGGCTACACCTTC
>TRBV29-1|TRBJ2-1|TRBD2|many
CSVTGLAVYNEQFF
TGCAGCGTGACGGGACTAGCGGTCTACAATGAGCAGTTCTTC
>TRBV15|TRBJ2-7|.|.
CATSRDRSQSVAYEQYF
TGTGCCACCAGCAGAGACAGGTCCCAAAGTGTAGCCTACGAGCAGTACTTC
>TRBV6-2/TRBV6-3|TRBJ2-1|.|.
CASSYSGGWSYNEQFF
TGTGCCAGCAGTTACTCAGGGGGTTGGTCCTACAATGAGCAGTTCTTC
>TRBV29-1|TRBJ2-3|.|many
CSVGFGATDTQYF
TGCAGCGTGGGTTTTGGCGCCACAGATACGCAGTATTTT
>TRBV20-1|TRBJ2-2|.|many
CSARQGPGELFF
TGCAGTGCTAGACAGGGGCCCGGGGAGCTGTTTTTT
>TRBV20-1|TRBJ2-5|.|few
CSAKGESWGWETQYF
TGCAGTGCCAAGGGGGAATCGTGGGGGTGGGAGACCCAGTACTTC
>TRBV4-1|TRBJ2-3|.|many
CASSQVRGLGTDTQYF
TGCGCCAGCAGCCAAGTTAGGGGGTTGGGCACAGATACGCAGTATTTT
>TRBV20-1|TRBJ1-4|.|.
CSAYQGTGEKLFF
TGCAGTGCTTACCAGGGTACAGGTGAAAAACTGTTTTTT